The source of this T cell receptor (beta chain) is a study of cytomegalovirus exposure and HLA in healthy donors. Study context: Among over 300 genotyped donors, more than 65% fell in the Caucasian-associated ancestry cluster.

The CDR3 has 16 amino acids. Germline CDR1 is SGHKS and CDR2 is YYEKEE (reference sequence). With V trimmed by 2 bases and J by 3 bases, 10 bases remained unmatched. Primers included in the PCR were 60 Vbeta and 13 Jbeta primers. Sequenced by immunoSEQ multiplex PCR; TCRdb stores in-frame clones only, minus some. The repertoire holds around 96,000 clones, with approximately 72% as singletons. Regarding this clone: Antigen specificity is unknown.

Points from the study as a whole: Roughly even sequencing depth across donors was the assumption behind the presence/absence analyses. In an earlier analysis, productive rearrangement rates for most beta V segments clustered near 87% or 30%.

Sequencing input: PBMCs. This TCR came from a man aged 25 to 40 in good health and CMV-seropositive. V usage is TRBV5-5 and J usage is TRBJ2-5; 7 bases align to TRBD2. CDR3 protein: CASSFSGLQTEETQYF. CDR3 DNA: TGTGCCAGCAGCTTTAGCGGGTTGCAGACAGAAGAGACCCAGTACTTC.